This T cell receptor beta chain was found in a study of shared clonotypes between healthy human individuals. Overall study results and limits: Naive CD4 clonotype sharing across several donors was 5% to 6%.

The assay ran at deep level. Every subset's genomic DNA went evenly onto several immunoSEQ plates. How the authors handled the data: For the immunoSEQ data, sequences were junction-only without quality scores, so filtering differed. Method: immunoSEQ multiplex PCR; TCRdb's copy keeps in-frame clones and lacks some. V and J calls and clone size follow that table, whereas D and trimming were derived from the DNA. Of 2 million to 3 million clones listed, 93% are singletons. Note on this clone: Its antigen is unidentified.

The germline CDR1 and CDR2 sequences are SQVTM and ANQGSEA. V was shortened by 6 bases and J by 14 bases, with 17 bases between the two germline ends. There are 11 residues in the CDR3. Material: naive CD4+ T cells from PBMCs. Subset of the sample: CD45RA+ positively selected. The chain is built from TRBV29-1 and TRBJ2-1, with a weak D call TRBD2 (5 bases). The clonotype comes from a man younger than 30 in good health. Some clones in this sample may be carry-over from other donors' samples. CDR3 sequence (DNA): TGCAGCGTGGACTTGGGTGCTTACAAGTTCTTC. This translates into CSVDLGAYKFF.